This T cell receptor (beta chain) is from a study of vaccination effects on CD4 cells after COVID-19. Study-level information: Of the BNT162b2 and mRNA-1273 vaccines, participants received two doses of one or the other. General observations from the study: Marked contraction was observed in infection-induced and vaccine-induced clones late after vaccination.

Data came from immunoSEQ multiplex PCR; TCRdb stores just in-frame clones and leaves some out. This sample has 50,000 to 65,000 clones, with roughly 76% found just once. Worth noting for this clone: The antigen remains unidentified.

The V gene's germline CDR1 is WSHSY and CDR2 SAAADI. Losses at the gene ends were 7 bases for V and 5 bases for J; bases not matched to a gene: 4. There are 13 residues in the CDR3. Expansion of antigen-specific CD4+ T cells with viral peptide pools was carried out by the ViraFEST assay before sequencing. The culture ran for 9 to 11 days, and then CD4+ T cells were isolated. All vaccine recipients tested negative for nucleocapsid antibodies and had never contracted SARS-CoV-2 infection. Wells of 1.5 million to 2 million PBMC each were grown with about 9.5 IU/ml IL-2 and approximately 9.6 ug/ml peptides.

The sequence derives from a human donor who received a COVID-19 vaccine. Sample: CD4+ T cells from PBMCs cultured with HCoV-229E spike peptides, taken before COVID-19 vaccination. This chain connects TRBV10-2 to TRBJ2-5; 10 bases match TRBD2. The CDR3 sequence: CASKRGGRETQYF. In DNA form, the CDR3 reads TGCGCCAGCAAGCGGGGGGGTAGGGAGACCCAGTACTTC.